This entry lists 19 T cell receptor beta chains sequenced from one sample in a study of T cell changes during pregnancy in multiple sclerosis. Profiled with immunoSEQ multiplex PCR; TCRdb holds only in-frame clones, not every one. The sample records roughly 64,000 clones, roughly 96% being singletons. The sample was CD8+ T cells from peripheral blood mononuclear cells, taken after pregnancy. These receptors originate from a female donor with multiple sclerosis, enrolled in a pregnancy study.

This chain joins TRBV28 and TRBJ2-7, with D maybe TRBD1 (6 bases). Trimming stripped 6 bases from V and 1 base from J, with 16 bases between. Per the germline V gene, CDR1 is MDHEN and CDR2 is SYDVKM. The CDR3 extends over 15 amino acids. The CDR3 spells CASRSRGIGSYEQYF. The CDR3 nucleotides are TGTGCCAGCAGGTCTAGGGGGATAGGTTCCTACGAGCAGTACTTC.

The chain has TRBV29-1 and TRBJ2-1, with 9 bases that match TRBD2. Germline V CDR1 and CDR2: SQVTM, ANQGSEA. CDR3 length: 14 residues. J was trimmed by 5 bases and V by 5 bases; bases with no gene match: 7. DNA for the CDR3: TGCAGCGTTCTGACTAGCGGTCTCGACAATGAGCAGTTCTTC. Amino acid sequence: CSVLTSGLDNEQFF.

The chain is built from TRBV29-1 and TRBJ2-1; 12 bases line up with TRBD2. The V segment lost 2 bases and the J segment 3 bases; nucleotides outside the gene matches: 5. This CDR3 region has 16 residues. Per germline, CDR1 SQVTM and CDR2 ANQGSEA. CDR3 in amino acids: CSVESRTSGIYNEQFF. Written as DNA, the CDR3 is TGCAGCGTTGAATCGAGGACTAGCGGGATCTACAATGAGCAGTTCTTC.

Concerning this clone: A junction end diverges from the germline sequence, so it may reflect a read error. The rearrangement links TRBV7-7 to TRBJ2-1; 7 positions match TRBD2. This CDR3 contains 16 residues. Germline V gene data show CDR1 as SSHAT and CDR2 as FNYEAQ (reference sequence). The CDR3 region has the DNA TGTGCTAGCAGCCCGAGGGTGGCTAGCGGTTACAATGAGCAGTTCTTC. Translated, it gives CASSPRVASGYNEQFF.

The V and J genes are TRBV29-1 and TRBJ2-5; a possible D gene is TRBD2 (5 bases). The germline V and J ends were trimmed by 3 bases and 7 bases, with 9 bases remaining between them. From germline, CDR1 is SQVTM and CDR2 ANQGSEA. This CDR3 has 11 residues. In nucleotides, the CDR3 is TGCAGCGTTGAGGAACGGGGGACCCAGTACTTC. The encoded protein is CSVEERGTQYF.

J is TRBJ2-7 and V is TRBV9; 8 bases are a match to TRBD1. Germline V gives CDR1 SGDLS, CDR2 YYNGEE. This CDR3 is 15 amino acids long. With V trimmed by 0 bases and J by 2 bases, 4 bases remained unmatched. CDR3 sequence reads: CASSVGTGLAYEQYF. In nucleotides, the CDR3 is TGTGCCAGCAGCGTAGGGACAGGGCTCGCCTACGAGCAGTACTTC.

For this clone: Other DNA sequences within the sample encode an identical CDR3. The gene calls are TRBV28 and TRBJ2-7; a weak D match, TRBD2 (6 bases). This CDR3 is 13 amino acids long. The V gene's germline CDR1 is MDHEN and CDR2 SYDVKM. Trimming left V 2 bases short and J 7 bases short, with 12 bases between. The CDR3 nucleotides read TGTGCCAGCAGTTTAGGAGGGTTGGGAGAGCAGTACTTC. This gives the protein CASSLGGLGEQYF.

V gene TRBV5-5 combines with J gene TRBJ1-4, with D perhaps matching TRBD1 (5 bases). With 0 bases removed from V and 3 bases from J, the gap between germline ends came to 9 bases. CDR1 is SGHKS, CDR2 YYEKEE, per germline (reference sequence). The CDR3 runs to 15 residues. DNA of the CDR3: TGTGCCAGCAGCTTGGTGTCGGGGGCTAATGAAAAACTGTTTTTT. Amino acid sequence: CASSLVSGANEKLFF.

The V gene is TRBV2, the J gene TRBJ2-7; no clear D gene. The germline V gene has CDR1 SNHLY and CDR2 FYNNEI. The CDR3 has 15 residues. Trimming cost V 3 bases and J 0 bases, with 12 bases left between them. CDR3 bases: TGTGCCAGCAGTGAGGCGGCAGCGATCTCCTACGAGCAGTACTTC. Translating gives CASSEAAAISYEQYF.

The V and J genes are TRBV27 and TRBJ1-2, with TRBD1 matching 7 bases. The trim removed 6 bases at V and 7 bases at J, leaving 11 bases unmatched. CDR1 is MNHEY, CDR2 SMNVEV, per germline (reference sequence). The CDR3 spans 14 residues. The CDR3 DNA reads as TGTGCCAGCAGCAATCGACAGGGTGCGGGTGGCTACACCTTC. It specifies CASSNRQGAGGYTF.

The V and J genes are TRBV10-3 and TRBJ1-3, with no clear D. V was trimmed by 3 bases and J by 3 bases, leaving 15 bases between them. Germline CDR1 reads ENHRY; CDR2 reads SYGVKD. This CDR3 has 16 residues. The CDR3 DNA sequence: TGTGCCATCAGTGATGCAAAGGGAGGAGGTGGAAACACCATATATTTT. The encoded protein is CAISDAKGGGGNTIYF.

This clone was observed a single time. The V and J genes are TRBV29-1 and TRBJ2-2; possible D gene TRBD1, 6 bases. The CDR3 spans 14 residues. The ends were cut back, 6 bases at V and 0 bases at J, with 11 bases in the middle. Per germline, CDR1 SQVTM and CDR2 ANQGSEA. CDR3 protein: CSVGQSSNTGELFF. Written as DNA, the CDR3 is TGCAGCGTCGGACAGAGTTCGAACACCGGGGAGCTGTTTTTT.

The rearrangement uses TRBV4-2 and TRBJ2-1; maybe TRBD2 (5 bases). The CDR3 is 16 amino acids. With 0 bases removed from V and 0 bases from J, the gap between germline ends came to 9 bases. Germline CDR1 LGHNA, CDR2 YNFKEQ. CDR3 sequence (DNA): TGTGCCAGCAGCCAAGATAAGCGGAGCTCCTACAATGAGCAGTTCTTC. It translates to CASSQDKRSSYNEQFF.

This clone has just one count. The rearrangement links TRBV4-3 to TRBJ2-2, with D possibly being TRBD2 (6 bases). Germline CDR1 is LGHNA and CDR2 is YSLEER. V shed 0 bases and J shed 4 bases, with 12 bases lying between them. This CDR3 contains 16 residues. This CDR3 is CASSQDRVAVTGELFF. Written as DNA, the CDR3 is TGCGCCAGCAGCCAAGATCGGGTAGCGGTCACCGGGGAGCTGTTTTTT.

CDR3 DNA: TGCGCCAGCAGCCCCCAGGACAGTTTCGAGTCCCCCATCTATGGCTACACCTTC. This codes for CASSPQDSFESPIYGYTF. The chain has TRBV4-1 and TRBJ1-2, with D perhaps matching TRBD1 (6 bases). Per germline, CDR1 MGHRA and CDR2 YSYEKL. The CDR3 loop spans 18 amino acids. Trimming removed 4 bases from V and 4 bases from J, with 25 bases in between.

The chain combines TRBV28 with TRBJ2-1; possibly TRBD1 for D (5 bases). The CDR3 consists of 19 residues. V was pared by 2 bases and J by 8 bases, with 28 bases between. In germline, CDR1 is MDHEN, CDR2 SYDVKM. The CDR3 DNA follows: TGTGCCAGCAGTTTACAGCTCACGGATCTGGAGATTTTAGGGGATGAGCAGTTCTTC. This sequence encodes CASSLQLTDLEILGDEQFF. The full variable domain, rest sourced from reference TRBV28 and TRBJ2-1, is DVKVTQSSRYLVKRTGEKVFLECVQDMDHENMFWYRQDPGLGLRLIYFSYDVKMKEKGDIPEGYSVSREKKERFSLILESASTNQTSMYLCASSLQLTDLEILGDEQFFGPGTRLTVL.

CDR3 in DNA: TGTGCCAGCAGTTTCTCTGGGACACACTACGAGCAGTACTTC. Translated: CASSFSGTHYEQYF. This chain joins TRBV27 and TRBJ2-7; D might be TRBD1 (6 bases). Germline lookup yields CDR1 MNHEY and CDR2 SMNVEV (reference sequence). Trimming removed 3 bases at V and 3 bases at J, with 12 bases between. The CDR3 contains 14 residues.

The rearrangement uses TRBV11-2 and TRBJ2-2, with D possibly matching TRBD2 (6 bases). V was shortened by 3 bases and J by 4 bases, with 21 bases between the two germline ends. Germline V gene lookup returns CDR1 SGHAT and CDR2 FQNNGV. CDR3 length: 18 amino acids. The CDR3 coding sequence is TGTGCCAGCAGCTTGGGGCCGTATAGGGGAGCGGGCACCGGGGAGCTGTTTTTT. Residues: CASSLGPYRGAGTGELFF. Full variable domain (remainder filled in from reference TRBV11-2 and TRBJ2-2): EAGVAQSPRYKIIEKRQSVAFWCNPISGHATLYWYQQILGQGPKLLIQFQNNGVVDDSQLPKDRFSAERLKGVDSTLKIQPAKLEDSAVYLCASSLGPYRGAGTGELFFGEGSRLTVL.

V and J are TRBV18 and TRBJ2-5; maybe TRBD1 (6 bases). With the DNA end fitting TRBJ2-7 better, the J assignment may be wrong. Germline assignment: CDR1 KGHSH and CDR2 LQKENI. This CDR3 spans 15 amino acids. The CDR3 loop reads CASSPPFGQQYEQYF. The CDR3 DNA reads TGTGCCAGCTCACCACCGTTTGGACAGCAATACGAGCAGTACTTC.